What follows are 6 T cell receptor beta chains derived from one specimen sequenced in a study of CD8 T cells in ankylosing spondylitis. TCRdb re-called the 5' RACE reads through MiXCR, storing one row per CDR3 protein. The sample contains about 240,000 distinct CDR3 sequences, 8% to 9.5% of which appear only once. Sequencing input: blood, either unsorted or a sorted T cell fraction (not recorded which). The receptors come from a male donor with ankylosing spondylitis or in good health (not recorded which).

This clonotype was observed at least ten times. The rearrangement uses TRBV28 and TRBJ2-1; D may be TRBD1 or TRBD2 (5 bases each). V shed 3 bases and J shed 7 bases, with 10 bases lying between them. Germline-derived CDR1 and CDR2 are MDHEN and SYDVKM. The CDR3 consists of 13 residues. In DNA form, the CDR3 reads TGTGCCAGCAGTTTGGGACGGATGAATGAGCAGTTCTTC. This codes for CASSLGRMNEQFF.

This clonotype was recorded at least ten times. V gene TRBV7-2 combines with J gene TRBJ1-5; possible D gene TRBD1, 5 bases. This CDR3 contains 15 residues. Germline V gene sequence: CDR1 SGHTA, CDR2 FQGNSA. Trimming shortened V by 5 bases and J by 3 bases, and 14 bases separated the two germline ends. CDR3 in amino acids: CASSPSSGTNQPQHF. The CDR3 coding sequence is TGTGCCAGCAGCCCATCCAGTGGGACCAATCAGCCCCAGCATTTT.

At least ten counts were recorded for this clonotype. The V and J genes are TRBV27 and TRBJ2-7; no clear D gene. CDR3 length: 13 residues. Germline CDR1 MNHEY, CDR2 SMNVEV (reference sequence). The V end lost 2 bases, the J end lost 5 bases, and 10 bases lay between the germline ends. This CDR3 is CASSLGAFDEQYF. The CDR3, as DNA: TGTGCCAGCAGTTTAGGAGCATTCGACGAGCAGTACTTC.

The chain has TRBV5-6 and TRBJ2-7; maybe TRBD1 (6 bases). The CDR3 runs 15 residues. CDR1 and CDR2 from the germline V gene are SGHDT and YYEEEE. The germline V and J ends were trimmed by 0 bases and 1 base, with 11 bases remaining between them. The DNA of the CDR3 is TGTGCCAGCAGCTTGGGTAGGACAGCATCCTACGAGCAGTACTTC. This codes for CASSLGRTASYEQYF.

This clonotype was counted only a few times. The chain combines TRBV7-9 with TRBJ1-1, with unresolved D. The CDR3 runs 15 residues. V was trimmed by 0 bases and J by 1 base, leaving 9 bases between them. Germline CDR1 is SEHNR and CDR2 is FQNEAQ (reference sequence). The CDR3 DNA reads as TGTGCCAGCAGCTTAGCTGAGGGAGCGAACACTGAAGCTTTCTTT. Translated: CASSLAEGANTEAFF.

This clonotype has at least ten counts. The DNA for the CDR3 is TGTGCCAGCAGCTCAACAAGTAGCAATCAGCCCCAGCATTTT. It translates to CASSSTSSNQPQHF. This rearrangement joins TRBV12-3 or TRBV12-4 to TRBJ1-5; D uncertain. The CDR3 runs to 14 residues. Trimming removed 6 bases at V and 0 bases at J, with 9 bases between.